This TCR beta chain derives from a study of blood T cell repertoires in COVID-19. Study as a whole: Collection of acute and convalescent COVID-19 samples took place in the United States, Italy and Spain. T cells, B-cell-depleted T cells, or PBMCs supplied cDNA or gDNA.

Trimming left V 2 bases short and J 4 bases short, with 10 bases between. The CDR3 is made up of 13 amino acids. Germline V gene sequence: CDR1 SGHNT, CDR2 YYREEE (reference sequence). Authors' data handling: Reference gene primer amplification gave nucleated cell count estimates. The method was immunoSEQ multiplex PCR; TCRdb's version includes in-frame clones alone and lacks a portion of them. V and J calls and clone size are as listed in that table; D and trimming were resolved from the DNA. The sample shows 150,000 to 200,000 clones, about four fifths of them seen only once. The chain joins TRBV5-4 to TRBJ2-7, with a tentative D call TRBD1 (5 bases). The source of this sequence is a woman in her sixties or seventies with acute or convalescent COVID-19. Sample: peripheral blood. The CDR3 loop is CASSLGVDYEQYF. The CDR3 DNA reads TGTGCCAGCAGCTTAGGGGTAGATTACGAGCAGTACTTC.